This T cell receptor beta chain came from a study of blood T cell repertoires in COVID-19. Repertoires were generated with immunoSEQ multiplex PCR, while TCRdb's copy carries only in-frame clones and drops some. The sample has about 220,000 clones, approximately 80% seen once; the top ten hold about 2.3%. The germline V gene has CDR1 SGHTA and CDR2 FQGNSA. Trimming at V came to 3 bases and at J to 3 bases, leaving 4 bases not matched to a gene. This CDR3 spans 14 amino acids. Sequenced material: peripheral blood. V gene TRBV7-2 combines with J gene TRBJ1-1, with 7 bases aligning to TRBD1. This receptor was taken from a man in his forties who had recovered from COVID-19. CDR3 region: CASSFGQEYTEAFF. For the CDR3, the DNA is TGTGCCAGCAGCTTTGGACAGGAGTACACTGAAGCTTTCTTT.